A single sample gave rise to the 16 T cell receptor beta chains below, sequenced in a study of metastatic and nonmetastatic thyroid tumors. TCRdb reanalyzed the PCR reads with MiXCR. The repertoire holds 20,000 to 25,000 clones, around 21% seen once, with about 26% in the top ten. Thyroid surgery was performed in patients who had received no treatment beforehand. Sequencing was done on a sample of blood. The receptors derive from a female donor with papillary thyroid cancer or a benign thyroid nodule (not recorded which). Some clones in this sample may be carry-over from other donors' samples.

This clone is medium-sized in the sample. V usage is TRBV6-1 and J usage is TRBJ1-6, with D possibly matching TRBD1 (6 bases). This CDR3 comprises 14 residues. Germline V CDR1 and CDR2: MNHNS, SASEGT. Trimming removed 5 bases from V and 8 bases from J, with 13 bases in between. The CDR3 protein is CASSLQGADSPLHF. CDR3 DNA: TGTGCCAGCAGTTTACAGGGTGCGGATTCACCCCTCCACTTT.

The chain is built from TRBV7-2 and TRBJ2-6; maybe TRBD2 (6 bases). V was cut by 6 bases and J by 10 bases, with 13 bases left in between. In germline, CDR1 is SGHTA, CDR2 FQGNSA. This CDR3 is built from 13 residues. In nucleotides, the CDR3 is TGTGCCAGCAGGGACTCTGGGGGGAACGTCCTGACTTTC. This sequence encodes CASRDSGGNVLTF.

This clone is labeled medium-sized. The gene calls are TRBV7-9 and TRBJ2-7, with a possible D match to TRBD1 (6 bases). The CDR3 spans 11 residues. CDR1 is SEHNR and CDR2 is FQNEAQ in the germline V gene (reference sequence). V was cut by 5 bases and J by 10 bases, with 12 bases left in between. The CDR3 sequence: CASSHPGHQYF. As DNA, the CDR3 is TGTGCCAGCAGCCACCCGGGACACCAGTACTTC.

This chain links TRBV11-2 with TRBJ1-6, with D possibly matching TRBD1 (5 bases). V lost 5 bases and J 6 bases, leaving 17 bases between the germline ends. The length of the CDR3 is 16 residues. The germline V gene has CDR1 SGHAT and CDR2 FQNNGV. CDR3 amino acids: CASSLSGGGSNSPLHF. For the CDR3, the DNA is TGTGCCAGCAGCCTCAGTGGGGGGGGAAGTAATTCACCCCTCCACTTT. Together with reference TRBV11-2 and TRBJ1-6, the CDR3 gives the full variable domain: EAGVAQSPRYKIIEKRQSVAFWCNPISGHATLYWYQQILGQGPKLLIQFQNNGVVDDSQLPKDRFSAERLKGVDSTLKIQPAKLEDSAVYLCASSLSGGGSNSPLHFGNGTRLTVT.

CDR3 sequence reads: CASPKPETGIFNQPQHF. Here the CDR3 DNA reads TGTGCCAGCCCCAAACCTGAGACAGGGATATTCAATCAGCCCCAGCATTTT. This chain connects TRBV28 to TRBJ1-5, with 7 bases that match TRBD1. Germline trimming cut 8 bases from V and 3 bases from J; bases unmatched to any gene: 16. The CDR3 sequence is 17 residues long. Germline assignment: CDR1 MDHEN and CDR2 SYDVKM.

This clone is medium-sized in the sample. The gene calls are TRBV12-3 or TRBV12-4 and TRBJ2-2; 7 bases are a match to TRBD1. With V trimmed by 8 bases and J by 6 bases, 3 bases remained unmatched. CDR3 size: 12 residues. CDR3 bases: TGTGCCAGCCAACAGGGGCCCGGGGAGCTGTTTTTT. The encoded protein is CASQQGPGELFF.

At least ten counts were recorded for this clone. This sequence may be a read error, since a much larger clone differs from it by one base. This chain links TRBV7-8 with TRBJ1-1, with 9 bases aligning to TRBD1. The length of the CDR3 is 15 residues. CDR1 and CDR2 (germline): SGHVS, FQNEAQ. Germline trimming cut 3 bases from V and 1 base from J; bases unmatched to any gene: 3. The CDR3 spells CASSLNRGPNTEAFF. CDR3 bases: TGTGCCAGCAGCTTGAACAGGGGGCCGAACACTGAAGCTTTCTTT.

In its sample, this clone was seen many times. The genes are TRBV20-1 and TRBJ2-7, with D perhaps matching TRBD2 (6 bases). V was cut by 5 bases and J by 3 bases, with 14 bases left in between. Germline CDR1 DFQATT, CDR2 SNEGSKA (reference sequence). This CDR3 has 13 amino acids. The CDR3 reads CSADRGRGYEQYF. CDR3 in DNA: TGCAGTGCTGACCGAGGGCGGGGCTACGAGCAGTACTTC.

The rearrangement joins TRBV5-1 to TRBJ2-1, with D perhaps being TRBD1 or TRBD2 (5 bases each). V shed 1 base and J shed 2 bases, with 13 bases lying between them. Germline CDR1 reads SGHRS; CDR2 reads YFSETQ. There are 16 residues in the CDR3. The CDR3 is CASSLYGAGTYNEQFF. DNA of the CDR3: TGCGCCAGCAGCTTGTACGGGGCAGGGACCTACAATGAGCAGTTCTTC. Supplemented by reference TRBV5-1 and TRBJ2-1, the full variable domain reads KAGVTQTPRYLIKTRGQQVTLSCSPISGHRSVSWYQQTPGQGLQFLFEYFSETQRNKGNFPGRFSGRQFSNSRSEMNVSTLELGDSALYLCASSLYGAGTYNEQFFGPGTRLTVL.

Details on this clone: A much larger clone lies one base from this, so it may be a read error. Other DNA sequences in the same sample also yield this CDR3. J is TRBJ2-2 and V is TRBV5-1, with TRBD1 matching 10 bases. V shed 5 bases, J shed 4 bases, and the junction held 8 bases outside the gene matches. The CDR3 loop spans 16 amino acids. Germline assignment: CDR1 SGHRS and CDR2 YFSETQ. The CDR3 region has the DNA TGCGCCAGCAGTCTCCGACAGGGGGCGACCACCGGGGAGCTGTTTTTT. Translating it yields CASSLRQGATTGELFF.

In this sample, this clone turned up many times. This rearrangement joins TRBV20-1 to TRBJ2-3; 8 nucleotides line up with TRBD2. Germline CDR1 and CDR2: DFQATT and SNEGSKA (reference sequence). CDR3 length: 16 amino acids. V trimming: 2 bases; J trimming: 2 bases; junction bases outside the gene matches: 9. DNA of the CDR3: TGCAGTGCTAGAACCCCTTCGCGGGGGGCCACAGATACGCAGTATTTT. Protein: CSARTPSRGATDTQYF.

This clone was picked up many times. The CDR3 region has the DNA TGTGCCAGCAGCCAAGATCAGGGACTAGCGGGGGTAAATACGCAGTATTTT. This sequence encodes CASSQDQGLAGVNTQYF. V and J are TRBV3-1 and TRBJ2-3; 14 nucleotides line up with TRBD2. V lost 0 bases to trimming and J lost 7 bases; unmatched junction nucleotides: 6. The CDR3 extends over 17 amino acids. Looked up from germline, CDR1 is LGHDT and CDR2 is YNNKEL (reference sequence).

In this sample, this clone turned up many times. The chain combines TRBV6-1 with TRBJ1-1; D is unresolved. Germline V gene lookup returns CDR1 MNHNS and CDR2 SASEGT. The CDR3 runs 12 residues. With 5 bases removed from V and 8 bases from J, the gap between germline ends came to 12 bases. CDR3 in amino acids: CASSPSQGEAFF. CDR3 in DNA: TGTGCCAGCAGTCCGTCCCAAGGGGAAGCTTTCTTT.

The V gene is TRBV20-1, the J gene TRBJ1-3, with no clear D. This CDR3 has 13 amino acids. V was shortened by 3 bases and J by 0 bases, with 6 bases between the two germline ends. Germline loops: CDR1 DFQATT, CDR2 SNEGSKA (reference sequence). Here the CDR3 DNA reads TGCAGTGCTAGCCAGGACTCTGGAAACACCATATATTTT. Translation: CSASQDSGNTIYF.

Many counts were recorded for this clone. The genes are TRBV12-3 or TRBV12-4 and TRBJ2-5; D perhaps matches TRBD1 (6 bases). There are 13 residues in the CDR3. V was shortened by 7 bases and J by 5 bases, with 14 bases between the two germline ends. The CDR3 region is CASTPGTRETQYF. The CDR3 nucleotides are TGTGCCAGCACCCCCGGGACAAGGGAGACCCAGTACTTC.

This clone was observed at least ten times. The CDR3 sequence: CASSLNWGQGAQYF. In DNA form, the CDR3 reads TGTGCCAGCAGCTTAAATTGGGGCCAGGGGGCGCAGTACTTC. The chain recombines TRBV7-9 with TRBJ2-7, with 8 bases identical to TRBD1. Germline V CDR1 and CDR2: SEHNR, FQNEAQ (reference sequence). Trimming removed 2 bases from V and 9 bases from J; junction bases left unmatched: 9. CDR3 length: 14 residues.